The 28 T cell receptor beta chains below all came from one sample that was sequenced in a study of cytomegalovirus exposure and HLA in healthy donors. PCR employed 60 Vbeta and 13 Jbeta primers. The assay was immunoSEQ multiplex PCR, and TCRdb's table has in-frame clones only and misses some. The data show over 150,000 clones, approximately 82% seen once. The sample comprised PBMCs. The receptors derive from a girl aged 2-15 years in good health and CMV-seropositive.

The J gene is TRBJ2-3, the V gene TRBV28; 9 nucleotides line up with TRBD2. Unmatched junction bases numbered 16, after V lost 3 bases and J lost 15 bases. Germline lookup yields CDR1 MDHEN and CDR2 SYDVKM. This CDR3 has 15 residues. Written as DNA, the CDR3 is TGTGCCAGCAGTTTGGGGTCCTGGCGGGAGGGCCCAGGCTATTTT. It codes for CASSLGSWREGPGYF.

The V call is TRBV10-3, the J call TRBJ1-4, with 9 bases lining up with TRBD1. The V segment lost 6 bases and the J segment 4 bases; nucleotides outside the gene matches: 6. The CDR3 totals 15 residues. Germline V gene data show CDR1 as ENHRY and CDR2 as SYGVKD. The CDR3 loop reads CAISADRGVNEKLFF. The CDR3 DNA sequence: TGTGCCATCAGCGCGGACAGGGGTGTTAATGAAAAACTGTTTTTT.

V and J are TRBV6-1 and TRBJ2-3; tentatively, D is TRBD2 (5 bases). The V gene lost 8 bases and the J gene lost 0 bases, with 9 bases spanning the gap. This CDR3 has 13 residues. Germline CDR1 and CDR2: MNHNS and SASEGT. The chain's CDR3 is CASGLPSTDTQYF. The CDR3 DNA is TGTGCCAGCGGACTTCCTAGCACAGATACGCAGTATTTT.

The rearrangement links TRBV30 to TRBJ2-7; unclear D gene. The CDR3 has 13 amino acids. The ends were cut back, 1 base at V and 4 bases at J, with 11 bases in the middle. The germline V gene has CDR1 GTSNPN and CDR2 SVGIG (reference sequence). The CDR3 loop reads CAWSGYSLYEQYF. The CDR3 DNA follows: TGTGCCTGGAGTGGGTACAGCTTGTACGAGCAGTACTTC.

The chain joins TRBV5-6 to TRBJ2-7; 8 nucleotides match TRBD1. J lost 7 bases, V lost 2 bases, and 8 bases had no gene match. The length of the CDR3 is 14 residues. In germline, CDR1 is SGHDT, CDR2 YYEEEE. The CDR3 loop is CASSFPGGGMEQYF. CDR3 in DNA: TGTGCCAGCAGCTTCCCAGGGGGCGGGATGGAGCAGTACTTC.

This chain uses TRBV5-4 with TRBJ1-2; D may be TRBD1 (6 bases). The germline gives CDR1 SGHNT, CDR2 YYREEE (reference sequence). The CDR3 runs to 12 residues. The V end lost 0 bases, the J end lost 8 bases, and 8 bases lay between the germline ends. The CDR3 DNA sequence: TGTGCCAGCAGCTTGGACGGGACAGGCTACACCTTC. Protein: CASSLDGTGYTF.

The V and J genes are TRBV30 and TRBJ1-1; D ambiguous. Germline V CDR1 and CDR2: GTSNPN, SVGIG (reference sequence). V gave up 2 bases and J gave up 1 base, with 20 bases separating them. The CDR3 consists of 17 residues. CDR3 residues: CAWSPRARPSGNTEAFF. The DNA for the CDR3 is TGTGCCTGGAGTCCCCGAGCCAGGCCGAGCGGGAACACTGAAGCTTTCTTT. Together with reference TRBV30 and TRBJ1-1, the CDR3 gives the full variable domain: SQTIHQWPATLVQPVGSPLSLECTVEGTSNPNLYWYRQAAGRGLQLLFYSVGIGQISSEVPQNLSASRPQDRQFILSSKKLLLSDSGFYLCAWSPRARPSGNTEAFFGQGTRLTVV.

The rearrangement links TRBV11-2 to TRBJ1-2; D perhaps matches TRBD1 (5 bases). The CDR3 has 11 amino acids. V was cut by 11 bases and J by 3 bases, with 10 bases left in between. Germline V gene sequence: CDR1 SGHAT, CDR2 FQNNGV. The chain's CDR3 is CAGGGDYGYTF. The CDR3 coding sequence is TGTGCCGGCGGGGGGGACTATGGCTACACCTTC. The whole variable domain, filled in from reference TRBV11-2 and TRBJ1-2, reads EAGVAQSPRYKIIEKRQSVAFWCNPISGHATLYWYQQILGQGPKLLIQFQNNGVVDDSQLPKDRFSAERLKGVDSTLKIQPAKLEDSAVYLCAGGGDYGYTFGSGTRLTVV.

CDR3 region: CASSIQPGTYEQYF. DNA of the CDR3: TGTGCCAGTAGTATCCAACCGGGGACCTACGAGCAGTACTTC. The rearrangement links TRBV19 to TRBJ2-7; possibly TRBD2 for D (5 bases). This CDR3 spans 14 amino acids. Germline CDR1 and CDR2: LNHDA and SQIVND (reference sequence). Trimming cost V 3 bases and J 2 bases, with 11 bases left between them. The complete variable domain, with remaining parts taken from reference TRBV19 and TRBJ2-7, reads DGGITQSPKYLFRKEGQNVTLSCEQNLNHDAMYWYRQDPGQGLRLIYYSQIVNDFQKGDIAEGYSVSREKKESFPLTVTSAQKNPTAFYLCASSIQPGTYEQYFGPGTRLTVT.

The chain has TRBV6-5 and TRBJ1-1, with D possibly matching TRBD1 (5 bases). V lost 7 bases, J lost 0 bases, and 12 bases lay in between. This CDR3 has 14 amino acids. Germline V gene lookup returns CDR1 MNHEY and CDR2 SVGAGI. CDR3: CASKLGHLNTEAFF. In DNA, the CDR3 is TGTGCCAGCAAGTTAGGACATCTGAACACTGAAGCTTTCTTT.

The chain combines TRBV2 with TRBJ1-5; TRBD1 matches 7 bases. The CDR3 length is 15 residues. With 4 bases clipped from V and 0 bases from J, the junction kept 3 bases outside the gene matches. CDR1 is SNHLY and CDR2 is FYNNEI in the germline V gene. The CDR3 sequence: CASSGGQSSNQPQHF. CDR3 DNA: TGTGCCAGCAGTGGGGGACAGTCTAGCAATCAGCCCCAGCATTTT. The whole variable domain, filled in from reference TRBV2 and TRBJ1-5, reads EPEVTQTPSHQVTQMGQEVILRCVPISNHLYFYWYRQILGQKVEFLVSFYNNEISEKSEIFDDQFSVERPDGSNFTLKIRSTKLEDSAMYFCASSGGQSSNQPQHFGDGTRLSIL.

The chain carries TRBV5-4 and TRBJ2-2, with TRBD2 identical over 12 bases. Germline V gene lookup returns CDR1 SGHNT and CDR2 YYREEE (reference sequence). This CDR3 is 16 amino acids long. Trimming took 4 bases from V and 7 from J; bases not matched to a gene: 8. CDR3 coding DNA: TGTGCCAGCAGCCTAGCGGGAGGGCCCCAAAACGGGGAGCTGTTTTTT. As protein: CASSLAGGPQNGELFF.

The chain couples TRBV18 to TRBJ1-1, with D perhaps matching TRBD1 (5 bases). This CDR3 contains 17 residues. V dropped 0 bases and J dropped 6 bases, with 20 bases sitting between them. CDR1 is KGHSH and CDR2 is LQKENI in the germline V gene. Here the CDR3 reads CASSPPGGITGSSEAFF. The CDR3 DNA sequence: TGTGCCAGCTCACCACCGGGGGGGATCACGGGCAGCTCTGAAGCTTTCTTT.

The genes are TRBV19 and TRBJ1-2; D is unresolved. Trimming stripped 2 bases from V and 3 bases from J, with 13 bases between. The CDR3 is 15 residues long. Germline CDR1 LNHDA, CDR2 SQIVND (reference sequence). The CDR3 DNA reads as TGTGCCAGTAGTATACGGGGATCCCGGGACTATGGCTACACCTTC. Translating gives CASSIRGSRDYGYTF.

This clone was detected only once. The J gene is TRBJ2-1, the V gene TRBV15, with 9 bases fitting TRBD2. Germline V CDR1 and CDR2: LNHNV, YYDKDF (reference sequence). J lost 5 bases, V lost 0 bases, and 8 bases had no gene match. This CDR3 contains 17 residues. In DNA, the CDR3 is TGTGCCACCAGCAGAGATGCCGGCGGGAGGGTTAACAATGAGCAGTTCTTC. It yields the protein CATSRDAGGRVNNEQFF.

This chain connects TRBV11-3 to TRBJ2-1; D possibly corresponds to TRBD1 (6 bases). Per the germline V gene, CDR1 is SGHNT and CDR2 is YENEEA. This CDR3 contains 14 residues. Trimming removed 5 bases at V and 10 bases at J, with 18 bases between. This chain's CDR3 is CASSARTGQKEQFF. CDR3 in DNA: TGTGCCAGCAGCGCCCGTACAGGACAGAAGGAGCAGTTCTTC.

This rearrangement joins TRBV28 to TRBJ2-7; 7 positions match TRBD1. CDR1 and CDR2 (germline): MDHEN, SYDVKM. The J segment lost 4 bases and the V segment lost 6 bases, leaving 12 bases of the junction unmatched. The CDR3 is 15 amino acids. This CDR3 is CASSSTGATYYEQYF. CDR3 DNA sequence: TGTGCCAGCAGCTCAACAGGGGCTACCTATTACGAGCAGTACTTC.

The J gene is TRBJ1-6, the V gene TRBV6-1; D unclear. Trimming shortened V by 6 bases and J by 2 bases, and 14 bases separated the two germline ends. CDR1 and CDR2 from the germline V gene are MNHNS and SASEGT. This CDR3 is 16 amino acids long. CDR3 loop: CASREQQLPYNSPLHF. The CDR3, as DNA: TGTGCCAGCAGGGAACAACAGCTTCCCTATAATTCACCCCTCCACTTT.

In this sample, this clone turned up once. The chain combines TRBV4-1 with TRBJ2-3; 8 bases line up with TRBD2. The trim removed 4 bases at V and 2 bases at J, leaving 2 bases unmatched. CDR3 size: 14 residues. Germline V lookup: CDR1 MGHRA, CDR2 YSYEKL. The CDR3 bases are TGCGCCAGCAGCCTAGCGGGAAACACAGATACGCAGTATTTT. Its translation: CASSLAGNTDTQYF.

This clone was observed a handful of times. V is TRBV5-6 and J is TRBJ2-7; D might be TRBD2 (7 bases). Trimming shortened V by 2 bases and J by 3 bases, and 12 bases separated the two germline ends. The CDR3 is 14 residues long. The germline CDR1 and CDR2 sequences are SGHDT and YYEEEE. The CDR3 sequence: CASSFNREGYEQYF. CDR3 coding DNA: TGTGCCAGCAGCTTCAACAGGGAGGGCTACGAGCAGTACTTC. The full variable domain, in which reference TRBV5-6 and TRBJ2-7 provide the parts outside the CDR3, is DAGVTQSPTHLIKTRGQQVTLRCSPKSGHDTVSWYQQALGQGPQFIFQYYEEEERQRGNFPDRFSGHQFPNYSSELNVNALLLGDSALYLCASSFNREGYEQYFGPGTRLTVT.

In nucleotides, the CDR3 is TGTGCCAGCAGTGACTCCGGGGGGATCGGGGCAGATACGCAGTATTTT. Its protein product is CASSDSGGIGADTQYF. The chain joins TRBV6-4 to TRBJ2-3, with TRBD2 identical over 7 bases. This CDR3 is 16 amino acids long. V was clipped by 0 bases and J by 4 bases; unmatched bases: 7. Germline assignment: CDR1 MRHNA and CDR2 SNTAGT.

The CDR3 DNA reads TGTGCCAGCAGCGCCCGGCTACAGGGGTTAGCTTTCTTT. Translation: CASSARLQGLAFF. The chain uses TRBV11-3 and TRBJ1-1; TRBD1 matches at 7 bases. This CDR3 region has 13 residues. V gave up 5 bases and J gave up 10 bases; unmatched junction bases: 10. Germline V lookup: CDR1 SGHNT, CDR2 YENEEA. Together with reference TRBV11-3 and TRBJ1-1, the CDR3 gives the full variable domain: EAGVVQSPRYKIIEKKQPVAFWCNPISGHNTLYWYLQNLGQGPELLIRYENEEAVDDSQLPKDRFSAERLKGVDSTLKIQPAELGDSAVYLCASSARLQGLAFFGQGTRLTVV.

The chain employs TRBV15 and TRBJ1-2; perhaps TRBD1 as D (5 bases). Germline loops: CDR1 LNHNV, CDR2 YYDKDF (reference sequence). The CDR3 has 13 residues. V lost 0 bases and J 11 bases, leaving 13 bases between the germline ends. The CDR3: CATSRERDLGYTF. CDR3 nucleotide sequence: TGTGCCACCAGCAGAGAAAGGGACTTAGGGTACACCTTC.

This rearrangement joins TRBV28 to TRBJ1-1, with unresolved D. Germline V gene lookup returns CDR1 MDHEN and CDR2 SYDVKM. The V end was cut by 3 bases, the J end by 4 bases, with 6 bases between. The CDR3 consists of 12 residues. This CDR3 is CASSFWSTEAFF. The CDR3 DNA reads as TGTGCCAGCAGTTTCTGGAGCACTGAAGCTTTCTTT. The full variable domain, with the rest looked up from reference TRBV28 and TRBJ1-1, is DVKVTQSSRYLVKRTGEKVFLECVQDMDHENMFWYRQDPGLGLRLIYFSYDVKMKEKGDIPEGYSVSREKKERFSLILESASTNQTSMYLCASSFWSTEAFFGQGTRLTVV.

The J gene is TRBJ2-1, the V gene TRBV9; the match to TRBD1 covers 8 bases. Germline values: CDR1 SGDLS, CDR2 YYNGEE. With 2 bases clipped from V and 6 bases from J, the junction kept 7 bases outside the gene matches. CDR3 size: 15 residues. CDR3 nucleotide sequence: TGTGCCAGCAGCGTTCGGACAGGGCCCGGCAATGAGCAGTTCTTC. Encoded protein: CASSVRTGPGNEQFF. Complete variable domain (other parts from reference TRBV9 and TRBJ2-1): DSGVTQTPKHLITATGQRVTLRCSPRSGDLSVYWYQQSLDQGLQFLIQYYNGEERAKGNILERFSAQQFPDLHSELNLSSLELGDSALYFCASSVRTGPGNEQFFGPGTRLTVL.

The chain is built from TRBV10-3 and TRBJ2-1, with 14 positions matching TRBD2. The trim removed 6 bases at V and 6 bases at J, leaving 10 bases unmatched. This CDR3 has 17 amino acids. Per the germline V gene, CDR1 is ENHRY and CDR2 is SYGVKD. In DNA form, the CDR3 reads TGTGCCATCAGCCCAACCAAGACTAGCGGGGGGGTCAATGAGCAGTTCTTC. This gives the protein CAISPTKTSGGVNEQFF.

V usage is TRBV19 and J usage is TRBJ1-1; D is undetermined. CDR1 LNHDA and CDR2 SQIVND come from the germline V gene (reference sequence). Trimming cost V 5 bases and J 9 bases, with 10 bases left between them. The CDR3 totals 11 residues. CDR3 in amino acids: CASSGSTQAFF. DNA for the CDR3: TGTGCCAGTAGTGGCAGTACACAAGCTTTCTTT.

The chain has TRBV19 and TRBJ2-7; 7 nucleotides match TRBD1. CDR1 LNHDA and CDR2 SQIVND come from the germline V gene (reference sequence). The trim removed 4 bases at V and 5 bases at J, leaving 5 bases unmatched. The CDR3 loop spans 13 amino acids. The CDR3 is CASSTQGYDEQYF. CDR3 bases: TGTGCCAGTAGTACACAGGGGTACGACGAGCAGTACTTC.